This T cell receptor beta chain originates from a study of T cell repertoires in cytomegalovirus infection. Study-wide background: Matching HLA type and CMV infection were both indicated by public TCR beta signatures.

CDR3 length equals 16 residues. V shed 4 bases, J shed 0 bases, and the junction held 7 bases outside the gene matches. Germline-derived CDR1 and CDR2 are SGHNT and YYREEE (reference sequence). TCRdb reprocessed the reads via MiXCR and lists one record per CDR3 protein. This table holds roughly 180,000 distinct CDR3 sequences, about 28% found once. Sequences were obtained from PBMCs. The clonotype originates from a human donor in good health (CMV status not recorded). Some clones in this sample may be carry-over from other donors' samples. This chain connects TRBV5-4 to TRBJ1-1, with TRBD1 matching over 9 bases. In DNA, the CDR3 is TGTGCCAGCAGCAAGGGACAGGGAGGAATGAACACTGAAGCTTTCTTT. Its translation: CASSKGQGGMNTEAFF. The entire variable domain, with the rest obtained from reference TRBV5-4 and TRBJ1-1, is as follows: ETGVTQSPTHLIKTRGQQVTLRCSSQSGHNTVSWYQQALGQGPQFIFQYYREEENGRGNFPPRFSGLQFPNYSSELNVNALELDDSALYLCASSKGQGGMNTEAFFGQGTRLTVV.